This T cell receptor beta chain derives from a study of blood T cell repertoires in COVID-19. For the study at large: From the United States, Italy and Spain came samples of acute and convalescent COVID-19. In each case, the material was cDNA or gDNA derived from T cells, B-cell-depleted T cells, or PBMCs.

Methods used by the authors: The assay estimated nucleated cells by amplifying reference gene primers. Only in-frame clones appear in the TCRdb table, and some are missing; sequencing was by immunoSEQ multiplex PCR. V and J calls plus clone size are reproduced from that table; the DNA served to infer D and trimming. The repertoire holds under 350,000 clones, with approximately 90% as singletons. Germline values: CDR1 MDHEN, CDR2 SYDVKM. Trimming cost V 3 bases and J 8 bases, with 17 bases left between them. The CDR3 extends over 15 amino acids. V usage is TRBV28 and J usage is TRBJ2-1; a possible D gene is TRBD1 (6 bases). The source is a man in his forties with acute or convalescent COVID-19. The sequenced sample was peripheral blood. The CDR3 here is CASSLWQGIEHEQFF. CDR3 nucleotide sequence: TGTGCCAGCAGTTTGTGGCAGGGGATTGAGCATGAGCAGTTCTTC. The whole variable domain, remainder taken from reference TRBV28 and TRBJ2-1, is DVKVTQSSRYLVKRTGEKVFLECVQDMDHENMFWYRQDPGLGLRLIYFSYDVKMKEKGDIPEGYSVSREKKERFSLILESASTNQTSMYLCASSLWQGIEHEQFFGPGTRLTVL.